This T cell receptor beta chain was sequenced in a study of OX40 agonist ivuxolimab in advanced cancers. Libraries were prepared by immunoSEQ multiplex PCR; TCRdb keeps only in-frame clonotypes and omits some of them. The data show around 80,000 clones, 94% seen once. The germline gives CDR1 LGHNT, CDR2 FRNRAP. This CDR3 has 15 residues. The V segment lost 6 bases and the J segment 2 bases; nucleotides outside the gene matches: 6. The sequence came from an adult with an advanced solid tumor such as melanoma, head and neck, liver or kidney cancer. The source was CD4+ or CD8+ T cells sorted from blood, collected in a trial of the OX40 agonist ivuxolimab. The rearrangement links TRBV12-5 to TRBJ1-4; TRBD1 matches at 7 bases. As DNA, the CDR3 is TGTGCTAGTGGCCGGGACAGCCCGACTAATGAAAAACTGTTTTTT. Protein product: CASGRDSPTNEKLFF.